These T cell receptor beta chains were read from a single sample in a study of blood T cell repertoires in COVID-19. The table came from immunoSEQ multiplex PCR; TCRdb's copy has only in-frame clones and leaves some out. This repertoire shows about 94,000 clones, 75% to 85% found once; its top ten account for roughly 19%. Sequences were obtained from peripheral blood. The receptors originated from a human donor in a cohort sampled during active COVID-19. Each CDR3 is given with its conserved first and last residue. Fields, in order: clone size, V gene, D gene, J gene, CDR3 DNA, CDR3 protein. The D gene is left open where the match is weak. Part of the rows lack a size; the others show once, few, many or a class for expanded clones.

>-|TRBV28|-|TRBJ1-2
TGTGCCAGCAGTAAGAGCAGGTCGGCCCTGTCTGGCTACACCTTC
CASSKSRSALSGYTF
>-|TRBV5-4|-|TRBJ2-5
TGTGCCAGCACCCCGGGGGCGGGAGAAGAGACCCAGTACTTC
CASTPGAGEETQYF
>-|TRBV24-1|-|TRBJ2-1
TGTGCCACCAGTGTTTTGACGGGGGAGCAGTTCTTC
CATSVLTGEQFF
>-|TRBV27|TRBD1|TRBJ1-5
TGTGCCAGCAGTCCGACAGGGGGGACCAGCAATCAGCCCCAGCATTTT
CASSPTGGTSNQPQHF
>few|TRBV3-1/TRBV3-2|-|TRBJ1-2
TGTGCCAGCAGCCTACGTCGACAGGTTCAGGGCTATGGCTACACCTTC
CASSLRRQVQGYGYTF
>-|TRBV6-2/TRBV6-3|-|TRBJ1-2
TGTGCCAGCAGTTACGAATCGGTCCGGGTCTATGGCTACACCTTC
CASSYESVRVYGYTF
>-|TRBV21-1|-|TRBJ2-3
TGTGCCAGCAGCAAACCCCCCCGTGCGGATACGCAGTATTTT
CASSKPPRADTQYF
>-|TRBV5-1|TRBD1|TRBJ1-3
TGCGCCAGCAGCTCGGGGGCCGGGACAGGGGAGAGGAGGGCTGGAAACACCATATATTTT
CASSSGAGTGERRAGNTIYF
>-|TRBV15|-|TRBJ2-7
TGTGCCACCAGCAGAGGACAGGCAATAGGGGAGCAGTACTTC
CATSRGQAIGEQYF
>-|TRBV29-1|TRBD2|TRBJ2-7
TGCAGCGTAGCGGGGGGGAAAAGCTCCTACGAGCAGTACTTC
CSVAGGKSSYEQYF
>-|TRBV19|-|TRBJ2-7
TGTGCCAGTAGTCGGCGGGCCGTCGGGAACGAGCAGTACTTC
CASSRRAVGNEQYF
>-|TRBV18|-|TRBJ1-2
TGTGCCAGCTCACCAAACCCCCAGGGCGGGAGTTATGGCTACACCTTC
CASSPNPQGGSYGYTF
>-|TRBV28|TRBD2|TRBJ2-1
TGTGCCAGCAGCCGTAGCGGGGTCTCCTACAATGAGCAGTTCTTC
CASSRSGVSYNEQFF
>-|TRBV6-5|-|TRBJ2-2
TGTGCCGGCCGACAGACGAACACCGGGGAGCTGTTTTTT
CAGRQTNTGELFF
>-|TRBV2|-|TRBJ2-2
-
CASSVDSTSVRELFF
>-|TRBV19|TRBD1|TRBJ1-5
TGTGCCAGTAGTCTTCAGGGGGGTAGCAATCAGCCCCAGCATTTT
CASSLQGGSNQPQHF
>-|TRBV2|TRBD1|TRBJ2-3
TGTGCCAGCAGGGCGCAACCGGGACAGGGAAGAGATACGCAGTATTTT
CASRAQPGQGRDTQYF
>-|TRBV15|TRBD1|TRBJ2-7
TGTGCCACCAGCAGAGATCCCCCAGGGCCTTTGAATGCCGGGACAGGGGGCGTAAAGTACTTC
CATSRDPPGPLNAGTGGVKYF
>few|TRBV10-2|TRBD1|TRBJ2-7
TGCGCCAGCAGCGACCCCGGGACAGTGAGCTCCTACGAGCAGTACTTC
CASSDPGTVSSYEQYF
>few|TRBV3-1/TRBV3-2|-|TRBJ1-1
TGTGCCAGCAGCCAAGATCGGGGGGCGCAAGCTTTCTTT
CASSQDRGAQAFF
>-|TRBV6-6|TRBD1|TRBJ1-4
TGTGCCAGCAGTCCAGGGGGCAGTTATGAAAAACTGTTTTTT
CASSPGGSYEKLFF
>-|TRBV18|TRBD2|TRBJ2-7
TGTGCCAGCTCACCGCAGCGGGAGATCGACGAGCAGTACTTC
CASSPQREIDEQYF
>-|TRBV29-1|-|TRBJ2-6
TGCAGCGTTGAAGTATTAGCGACTGGGGCCAACGTCCTGACTTTC
CSVEVLATGANVLTF
>-|TRBV10-1|-|TRBJ1-5
TGCGCCAGCAGTCAGGGGCGCAATCAGCCCCAGCATTTT
CASSQGRNQPQHF
>-|TRBV1|-|TRBJ2-7
TGCACCAGCAGCCAAGATAGATTTGGGACTAGCGGGAGGGCCCCCTACGAGCAGTACTTC
CTSSQDRFGTSGRAPYEQYF
>-|TRBV23-1|-|TRBJ2-7
TGCGCCAGCAGTCAACTACCGGGACAAGCCTACGAGCAGTACTTC
CASSQLPGQAYEQYF
>-|TRBV27|TRBD1|TRBJ1-2
TGTGCCAGCAGTGGGGCCCGGGGACAGATAGACCAGAATGGCTACACCTTC
CASSGARGQIDQNGYTF
>few|TRBV30|-|TRBJ1-5
TGTGCCTGGAGTCGGTCAGCTAGTCAGCCCCAGCATTTT
CAWSRSASQPQHF
>-|TRBV6-5|TRBD1|TRBJ1-6
TGTGCCAGCAGCCGCTTTGGAGGGGGCAATTCACCCCTCCACTTT
CASSRFGGGNSPLHF
>-|TRBV29-1|TRBD1|TRBJ1-2
TGCAGCGTTGAGACAGGGAACTATGGCTACACCTTC
CSVETGNYGYTF
>-|TRBV7-8|TRBD2|TRBJ2-7
TGTGCCAGCAGCTTAGGGACTAGCGGGATTTACGAGCAGTACTTC
CASSLGTSGIYEQYF
>once|TRBV18|TRBD2|TRBJ2-1
TGTGCCAGCTCACCCTCTAGCGGGAGTCTCAATGAGCAGTTCTTC
CASSPSSGSLNEQFF
>few|TRBV19|TRBD1|TRBJ2-7
TGTGCCAGTAGCCCGACAGGGGGGAGCTACGAGCAGTACTTC
CASSPTGGSYEQYF
>-|TRBV7-8|-|TRBJ1-2
TGTGCCAGCAGCTCAACAGGAAGCTATGGCTACACCTTC
CASSSTGSYGYTF
>-|TRBV4-1|TRBD1|TRBJ1-1
TGCGCCAGCAGCCAAGGACAGGGGGGAATCACTGAAGCTTTCTTT
CASSQGQGGITEAFF
>once|TRBV27|TRBD1|TRBJ2-5
TGTGCCAGCAGCCCTACAGCCTTCATTCTGCCTGGACAGGGAGAAGAGACCCAGTACTTC
CASSPTAFILPGQGEETQYF
>few|TRBV27|-|TRBJ2-7
TGTGCCAGTCAAGCCCTCGGCTACGAGCAGTACTTC
CASQALGYEQYF
>-|TRBV11-2|-|TRBJ1-4
TGTGCCAGCAGCGGCAATGAAAAACTGTTTTTT
CASSGNEKLFF
>many|TRBV5-1|-|TRBJ1-6
TGCGCCAGCAGCGTACGTCCCCAGGGGTTTGATTCACCCCTCCACTTT
CASSVRPQGFDSPLHF
>few|TRBV19|-|TRBJ2-7
TGTGCCACCCGACAGCTCGATAGCTACGAGCAGTACTTC
CATRQLDSYEQYF
>-|TRBV2|-|TRBJ2-7
TGTGCCAGCAGGGGGACTGGGGGATCCTACGAGCAGTACTTC
CASRGTGGSYEQYF